Listed here are 6 T cell receptor beta chains from one sample, sequenced in a study of T cells expressing NK-cell markers. Reanalyzing the 5' RACE reads, TCRdb keeps one entry per CDR3 protein, without DNA. The sample table includes about 32,000 distinct CDR3 sequences. Sequences were obtained from blood T cells: a sorted CD56 or NKG2C T cell subset, CD4+ or CD8+ T cells, or bulk PBMC T cells (not recorded which). The source of these receptors is a woman aged 18 to 75 in good health.

J is TRBJ2-7 and V is TRBV9; the TRBD2 assignment by TCRdb is unverifiable without DNA. The CDR3 contains 15 residues. Germline CDR1 SGDLS, CDR2 YYNGEE. The CDR3 is CASSAELAGGDEQYF.

This chain joins TRBV15 and TRBJ1-5. The CDR3 consists of 13 residues. The germline V gene has CDR1 LNHNV and CDR2 YYDKDF (reference sequence). CDR3 protein: CATSRDVSQPQHF.

This rearrangement joins TRBV29-1 to TRBJ1-1; TCRdb calls TRBD1, which cannot be checked without DNA. CDR1 SQVTM and CDR2 ANQGSEA come from the germline V gene. The CDR3 totals 15 residues. The CDR3 sequence: CSVRFWTGGYTEAFF.

V is TRBV4-2 and J is TRBJ2-7; TCRdb's D gene call, TRBD2, goes unchecked for lack of DNA. The CDR3 has 17 amino acids. CDR1 and CDR2 from the germline V gene are LGHNA and YNFKEQ. CDR3 sequence reads: CASSQVLASGDPYEQYF.

The rearrangement uses TRBV13 and TRBJ1-5; TCRdb lists TRBD1, though no DNA is available to test this call. The CDR3 consists of 16 residues. Per germline, CDR1 PRHDT and CDR2 FYEKMQ (reference sequence). CDR3 loop: CASSLGGQGTRQPQHF.

The rearrangement uses TRBV27 and TRBJ1-1. Per the germline V gene, CDR1 is MNHEY and CDR2 is SMNVEV (reference sequence). This CDR3 is 13 amino acids long. Here the CDR3 reads CASSLYARAEAFF.